The 17 T cell receptor beta chains below all came from one sample that was sequenced in a study of OX40 agonist ivuxolimab in advanced cancers. TCRdb's copy holds only in-frame clones and misses some; the assay was immunoSEQ multiplex PCR. Among approximately 90,000 clones listed, approximately 90% were seen once. The sample was CD4+ or CD8+ T cells sorted from blood, taken in a trial of the OX40 agonist ivuxolimab. The receptor set was obtained from an adult with an advanced solid tumor such as melanoma, head and neck, liver or kidney cancer.

The chain combines TRBV2 with TRBJ1-4, with 8 bases fitting TRBD1. Looked up from germline, CDR1 is SNHLY and CDR2 is FYNNEI. CDR3 length: 15 residues. The V gene end was trimmed by 6 bases and the J gene end by 6 bases; junction bases not matched to a gene: 9. The CDR3 sequence is CASRGDRGFDEKLFF. The CDR3 nucleotides read TGTGCCAGCAGGGGAGACAGGGGTTTTGATGAAAAACTGTTTTTT.

The rearrangement uses TRBV11-2 and TRBJ2-1, with 7 positions matching TRBD2. The CDR3 has 14 residues. The V and J ends lost 8 bases and 1 base, in that order; junction bases with no gene match: 5. CDR1 is SGHAT, CDR2 FQNNGV, per germline. CDR3 residues: CASGEAGSYNEQFF. CDR3 nucleotide sequence: TGTGCCAGCGGAGAAGCGGGATCCTACAATGAGCAGTTCTTC.

This sequence joins TRBV10-2 and TRBJ1-1; 7 nucleotides match TRBD1. The CDR3 is 14 residues long. The V and J ends lost 6 bases and 1 base, in that order; junction bases with no gene match: 5. The germline CDR1 and CDR2 sequences are WSHSY and SAAADI. Written as DNA, the CDR3 is TGCGCCAGCAGCCCCAGGGGGAGGAACACTGAAGCTTTCTTT. It encodes CASSPRGRNTEAFF.

The gene calls are TRBV5-1 and TRBJ2-1; the D gene could be TRBD1 or TRBD2 (7 bases each). Trimming took off 0 bases at V and 8 bases at J, with 18 bases between the two ends. The CDR3 loop spans 16 amino acids. Germline CDR1 and CDR2: SGHRS and YFSETQ. CDR3 sequence reads: CASSLGPRGGPDEQFF. CDR3 DNA: TGCGCCAGCAGCTTGGGGCCCAGGGGGGGCCCCGATGAGCAGTTCTTC.

The chain recombines TRBV5-1 with TRBJ1-1, with D uncertain. This CDR3 is built from 13 residues. Trimming shortened V by 5 bases and J by 0 bases, and 8 bases separated the two germline ends. Germline loops: CDR1 SGHRS, CDR2 YFSETQ. The DNA of the CDR3 is TGCGCCAGCAGTTCTGCAGTGAACACTGAAGCTTTCTTT. Amino acid sequence: CASSSAVNTEAFF.

The chain links TRBV23-1 to TRBJ1-1; D might be TRBD1 (6 bases). TRBV23-1 is an ORF, with its function uncertain. V was shortened by 0 bases and J by 0 bases, with 14 bases between the two germline ends. The CDR3 contains 17 residues. The CDR3 sequence: CASSQSGQGHLNTEAFF. The CDR3 nucleotides read TGCGCCAGCAGTCAATCGGGGCAGGGGCACCTGAACACTGAAGCTTTCTTT.

The genes are TRBV23-1 and TRBJ2-4; the D call may be TRBD1 or TRBD2 (8 bases each). TRBV23-1 is recorded as an ORF, its role being uncertain. V was pared by 0 bases and J by 5 bases, with 26 bases between. This CDR3 comprises 20 residues. The CDR3 bases are TGCGCCAGCAGTCAATCCTGGACAGGGAAGTCCGACGGGGGGGAAAACATTCAGTACTTC. Its translation is CASSQSWTGKSDGGENIQYF.

This clone was found once. The V gene is TRBV6-6, the J gene TRBJ1-1; D is ambiguous. V dropped 7 bases and J dropped 1 base, with 7 bases sitting between them. Looked up from germline, CDR1 is MNHNY and CDR2 is SVGAGI (reference sequence). CDR3 length: 12 amino acids. CDR3 bases: TGTGCCAGCAAAGTCTCGAACACTGAAGCTTTCTTT. Its protein is CASKVSNTEAFF.

The chain has TRBV7-9 and TRBJ1-1; 7 positions agree with TRBD1. Germline V gene lookup returns CDR1 SEHNR and CDR2 FQNEAQ (reference sequence). V shed 5 bases and J 2 bases; nucleotides not matched to a gene: 2. The CDR3 is made up of 13 amino acids. CDR3 in DNA: TGTGCCAGCAGCGGGACAGCCAACACTGAAGCTTTCTTT. This translates into CASSGTANTEAFF.

V is TRBV29-1 and J is TRBJ2-7, with a possible D match to TRBD1 (5 bases). Germline loops: CDR1 SQVTM, CDR2 ANQGSEA. Trimming removed 4 bases at V and 4 bases at J, with 11 bases between. The CDR3 spans 12 residues. CDR3 bases: TGCAGCGTTGGTCAGGGCTATTACGAGCAGTACTTC. Its protein product is CSVGQGYYEQYF.

V usage is TRBV7-3 and J usage is TRBJ1-1; a weak D match, TRBD1 (5 bases). V was shortened by 2 bases and J by 6 bases, with 13 bases between the two germline ends. Germline values: CDR1 SGHTA, CDR2 FQGTGA. The CDR3 runs to 14 residues. DNA for the CDR3: TGTGCCAGCAGCTTAGACAGAGCAAAAGCTGAAGCTTTCTTT. Its translation is CASSLDRAKAEAFF.

The chain is built from TRBV5-6 and TRBJ2-3; D is uncertain. Per germline, CDR1 SGHDT and CDR2 YYEEEE. The CDR3 has 17 residues. V lost 0 bases and J lost 0, with 14 bases in between. This CDR3 reads CASSLVGPRPSTDTQYF. The CDR3 region has the DNA TGTGCCAGCAGCTTGGTTGGGCCGAGGCCTAGCACAGATACGCAGTATTTT.

The chain uses TRBV6-5 and TRBJ1-5; D is possibly TRBD1 (6 bases). Germline CDR1 is MNHEY and CDR2 is SVGAGI. Trimming left V 2 bases short and J 6 bases short, with 11 bases between. The CDR3 consists of 14 residues. CDR3 DNA: TGTGCCAGCAGTTACGGGGGGCCAAGTCAGCCCCAGCATTTT. Its protein is CASSYGGPSQPQHF.

The V gene is TRBV10-3, the J gene TRBJ2-5, with 8 bases that match TRBD1. Germline V lookup: CDR1 ENHRY, CDR2 SYGVKD. The CDR3 is 17 amino acids. V lost 8 bases and J lost 1; bases outside the gene matches: 15. CDR3 sequence (DNA): TGTGCCATCGCGGACAGGGCGGTTGGGCTATTCCAAGAGACCCAGTACTTC. This encodes CAIADRAVGLFQETQYF.

This clone was detected a few times. The chain joins TRBV6-8 to TRBJ2-7; TRBD1 aligns across 10 bases. Unmatched junction bases numbered 11, after V lost 6 bases and J lost 3 bases. The CDR3 extends over 16 amino acids. Germline V gene lookup returns CDR1 MNHGY and CDR2 SAAAGT. This chain's CDR3 is CASSFGPRTGGYEQYF. CDR3 nucleotides: TGTGCCAGCAGCTTCGGGCCAAGGACAGGGGGCTACGAGCAGTACTTC.

This chain joins TRBV2 and TRBJ1-1; 8 bases line up with TRBD1. The CDR3 consists of 15 residues. With V trimmed by 6 bases and J by 1 base, 7 bases remained unmatched. The germline gives CDR1 SNHLY, CDR2 FYNNEI. CDR3 sequence reads: CASSGQGRGNTEAFF. The CDR3, as DNA: TGTGCCAGCAGCGGACAGGGACGGGGGAACACTGAAGCTTTCTTT. Full variable domain (missing parts from reference TRBV2 and TRBJ1-1): EPEVTQTPSHQVTQMGQEVILRCVPISNHLYFYWYRQILGQKVEFLVSFYNNEISEKSEIFDDQFSVERPDGSNFTLKIRSTKLEDSAMYFCASSGQGRGNTEAFFGQGTRLTVV.

CDR3 sequence reads: CASSRLGYEQYF. Written as DNA, the CDR3 is TGTGCCAGCAGTCGTCTGGGATACGAGCAGTACTTC. The chain combines TRBV25-1 with TRBJ2-7, with D uncertain. The CDR3 is 12 residues long. The V end was cut by 5 bases, the J end by 4 bases, with 9 bases between. Germline-derived CDR1 and CDR2 are MGHDK and SYGVNS.